This TCR beta chain emerged from a study of PD-1 blockade in classical Hodgkin lymphoma. This table comes from immunoSEQ multiplex PCR, and its TCRdb copy is limited to in-frame clones, with some not included. Of thousands of clones in the sample, around three fifths were seen once. The time point is: cycle 4 day 1 (C4D1), after around six weeks of nivolumab. All trial patients relapsed after autologous stem cell transplantation. Applied to thawed PBMCs, magnetic negative selection was the method used to isolate CD8+ T cells. To note about this clone: Its antigen is not known.

Study-wide findings and caveats: Possibly reflecting disease activity or prior therapy, repertoire differences have causes that remain undefined. Patients with a complete response exhibited baseline diversity comparable to newly diagnosed patients. Exclusion covered patients beginning nivolumab under 1 year post-ASCT.

CDR1 and CDR2 (germline): KGHSH, LQKENI. The V end lost 3 bases, the J end lost 7 bases, and 10 bases lay between the germline ends. CDR3 size: 12 residues. Material: CD8+ T cells from blood, obtained before the fourth cycle of nivolumab. V gene TRBV18 combines with J gene TRBJ2-7, with a possible D match to TRBD2 (5 bases). This receptor was identified in a human donor with classical Hodgkin lymphoma. CDR3 coding DNA: TGTGCCAGCTCACCTACACTAGGGGAGCAGTACTTC. Its protein is CASSPTLGEQYF.